A single sample is the source of the 23 T cell receptor beta chains below, sequenced in a study of CD8 T cells in Susac syndrome. It was with random hexamers that about 0.45 to 1 ug RNA was reverse transcribed. TCRdb recomputed calls from the immunoSEQ multiplex PCR reads with MiXCR, one row per CDR3 protein. The data contain about 210,000 distinct CDR3 sequences, about 95% of them singletons. Material for sequencing was CD4+ T cells from PBMCs. All receptors come from a human donor with multiple sclerosis.

The chain couples TRBV27 to TRBJ1-2; no definite D call. Deletions cut 4 bases from V and 4 bases from J, with 16 bases between. The CDR3 totals 15 residues. The germline CDR1 and CDR2 sequences are MNHEY and SMNVEV (reference sequence). CDR3 in amino acids: CASSSPSLAGYGYTF. The CDR3 nucleotides read TGTGCCAGCAGTTCGCCCAGTTTGGCGGGCTATGGCTACACCTTC.

The rearrangement uses TRBV15 and TRBJ2-5, with D uncertain. The CDR3 spans 13 residues. The germline gives CDR1 LNHNV, CDR2 YYDKDF (reference sequence). The V end was cut by 5 bases, the J end by 2 bases, with 9 bases between. The CDR3 region is CATSGISQETQYF. The DNA of the CDR3 is TGTGCCACCAGCGGTATTTCGCAAGAGACCCAGTACTTC. The variable domain in full, with the rest retrieved from reference TRBV15 and TRBJ2-5, is DAMVIQNPRYQVTQFGKPVTLSCSQTLNHNVMYWYQQKSSQAPKLLFHYYDKDFNNEADTPDNFQSRRPNTSFCFLDIRSPGLGDTAMYLCATSGISQETQYFGPGTRLLVL.

The chain has TRBV18 and TRBJ1-1, with D tentatively TRBD1 (5 bases). CDR1 is KGHSH, CDR2 LQKENI, per germline. This CDR3 has 13 amino acids. V was clipped by 5 bases and J by 3 bases, with 10 bases between them. The CDR3 sequence is CASSIGADTEAFF. DNA of the CDR3: TGTGCCAGCTCAATCGGGGCGGACACTGAAGCTTTCTTT.

The chain uses TRBV1 and TRBJ2-7; TRBD2 is the table's D call, not checked against the DNA. TRBV1 is termed a pseudogene. The CDR3 totals 14 residues. CDR3 DNA sequence: TGCACCAGCAGCGCGAGCGGAACCTCCTACGAGCAGTACTTC. Its translation is CTSSASGTSYEQYF.

This clonotype was seen a few times. This rearrangement joins TRBV29-1 to TRBJ2-5; the D is unclear. The V end lost 4 bases, the J end lost 4 bases, and 4 bases lay between the germline ends. The CDR3 is made up of 10 amino acids. Germline values: CDR1 SQVTM, CDR2 ANQGSEA. The CDR3 DNA is TGCAGCGTTGGTCGAGAGACCCAGTACTTC. It yields the protein CSVGRETQYF. The whole variable domain, filled in from reference TRBV29-1 and TRBJ2-5, reads SAVISQKPSRDICQRGTSLTIQCQVDSQVTMMFWYRQQPGQSLTLIATANQGSEATYESGFVIDKFPISRPNLTFSTLTVSNMSPEDSSIYLCSVGRETQYFGPGTRLLVL.

CDR3 DNA sequence: TGTGCCAGCAGGCTAGACAGGGAAGGGCACAATGAGCAGTTCTTC. Translation gives CASRLDREGHNEQFF. V gene TRBV12-3 or TRBV12-4 combines with J gene TRBJ2-1; TRBD1 matches 7 bases. After removal of 6 bases from V and 5 bases from J, the junction contained 10 bases not matched to a gene. The CDR3 consists of 15 residues.

The chain carries TRBV3-1 and TRBJ2-5; 10 nucleotides match TRBD2. Germline trimming cut 4 bases from V and 4 bases from J; bases unmatched to any gene: 3. Germline V gene data show CDR1 as LGHDT and CDR2 as YNNKEL (reference sequence). The CDR3 length is 14 residues. The CDR3 protein is CASSLRTSGETQYF. Here the CDR3 DNA reads TGTGCCAGCAGCCTTCGGACTAGCGGAGAGACCCAGTACTTC.

The V call is TRBV3-1, the J call TRBJ2-5, with 10 positions matching TRBD2. This CDR3 has 16 residues. Trimming at V came to 2 bases and at J to 4 bases, leaving 7 bases not matched to a gene. In germline, CDR1 is LGHDT, CDR2 YNNKEL (reference sequence). CDR3 DNA sequence: TGTGCCAGCAGCCAACCCGGACTAGCGGATAGAGAGACCCAGTACTTC. This sequence encodes CASSQPGLADRETQYF.

V gene TRBV10-3 combines with J gene TRBJ2-1; TRBD2 matches 11 bases. The trim removed 6 bases at V and 7 bases at J, leaving 14 bases unmatched. Germline V lookup: CDR1 ENHRY, CDR2 SYGVKD. The CDR3 runs 17 residues. CDR3 region: CAISLTSGSLDGNEQFF. The DNA of the CDR3 is TGTGCCATCAGCCTAACTAGCGGGAGTCTCGATGGGAATGAGCAGTTCTTC.

The V call is TRBV7-2, the J call TRBJ2-5; a possible D gene is TRBD1 (7 bases). Germline V gene data show CDR1 as SGHTA and CDR2 as FQGNSA. CDR3 length: 15 residues. Trimming shortened V by 3 bases and J by 2 bases, and 13 bases separated the two germline ends. CDR3 in amino acids: CASSFWGDRQETQYF. Here the CDR3 DNA reads TGTGCCAGCAGCTTTTGGGGGGACAGACAAGAGACCCAGTACTTC.

The chain combines TRBV23-1 with TRBJ2-6; unclear D gene. TRBV23-1 is an ORF, and what it does is uncertain. This CDR3 spans 17 amino acids. With 4 bases removed from V and 2 bases from J, the gap between germline ends came to 15 bases. In DNA, the CDR3 is TGCGCCAGCAGTCTTCCCAGGCCGGAGACTGGGGCCAACGTCCTGACTTTC. Protein sequence: CASSLPRPETGANVLTF.

This clonotype has a single count. The J gene is TRBJ2-7, the V gene TRBV20-1; the D gene could be TRBD1 or TRBD2 (6 bases each). Per the germline V gene, CDR1 is DFQATT and CDR2 is SNEGSKA (reference sequence). The CDR3 loop spans 14 amino acids. V lost 5 bases and J 3 bases, leaving 17 bases between the germline ends. The CDR3 loop reads CSAALVGGNYEQYF. Written as DNA, the CDR3 is TGCAGTGCTGCGCTCGTCGGGGGCAACTACGAGCAGTACTTC.

The gene calls are TRBV29-1 and TRBJ2-7, with D tentatively TRBD2 (5 bases). Looked up from germline, CDR1 is SQVTM and CDR2 is ANQGSEA. The CDR3 consists of 16 residues. V gave up 4 bases and J gave up 3 bases, with 22 bases separating them. CDR3 in amino acids: CSVVGGSVGALYEQYF. The CDR3 coding sequence is TGCAGCGTTGTCGGAGGATCGGTGGGAGCCCTCTACGAGCAGTACTTC.

The CDR3 sequence is CASSFRGQGNYEQYF. The CDR3 nucleotides are TGTGCCAGCAGCTTCCGGGGACAGGGGAACTACGAGCAGTACTTC. The rearrangement links TRBV7-2 to TRBJ2-7; 10 bases fit TRBD1. V gave up 3 bases and J gave up 3 bases; unmatched junction bases: 5. CDR3 length: 15 amino acids. The germline V gene has CDR1 SGHTA and CDR2 FQGNSA.

The V and J genes are TRBV3-1 and TRBJ2-7; a weak D match, TRBD1 (6 bases). V lost 3 bases and J 4 bases, leaving 7 bases between the germline ends. Germline assignment: CDR1 LGHDT and CDR2 YNNKEL (reference sequence). The CDR3 loop spans 12 amino acids. The CDR3 bases are TGTGCCAGCAGCCAGCAGGGGTACGAGCAGTACTTC. It encodes CASSQQGYEQYF.

V gene TRBV29-1 combines with J gene TRBJ2-3; D possibly corresponds to TRBD1 (5 bases). Germline CDR1 reads SQVTM; CDR2 reads ANQGSEA. The CDR3 totals 13 residues. V gave up 6 bases and J gave up 3 bases, with 13 bases separating them. This CDR3 is CSVRRDLTDTQYF. The CDR3 DNA is TGCAGCGTACGCAGGGATTTAACAGATACGCAGTATTTT.

The V and J genes are TRBV20-1 and TRBJ2-3; D is possibly TRBD1 (8 bases). CDR1 is DFQATT, CDR2 SNEGSKA, per germline (reference sequence). CDR3 size: 17 residues. Trimming took off 3 bases at V and 3 bases at J, with 22 bases between the two ends. The CDR3 loop reads CSASGRGQGGRTDTQYF. For the CDR3, the DNA is TGCAGTGCTAGCGGTCGTGGACAGGGAGGGCGGACAGATACGCAGTATTTT.

J is TRBJ2-7 and V is TRBV27, with TRBD1 matching 7 bases. Germline V gives CDR1 MNHEY, CDR2 SMNVEV (reference sequence). This CDR3 comprises 11 residues. The V and J ends lost 6 bases and 7 bases, in that order; junction bases with no gene match: 3. This CDR3 is CASRRGQEQYF. Here the CDR3 DNA reads TGTGCCAGCAGACGGGGACAGGAGCAGTACTTC.

The V gene is TRBV10-3, the J gene TRBJ1-5; 9 positions match TRBD1. Per the germline V gene, CDR1 is ENHRY and CDR2 is SYGVKD. V gave up 4 bases and J gave up 4 bases; unmatched junction bases: 5. This CDR3 region has 15 residues. In DNA form, the CDR3 reads TGTGCCATCAGTGTCCAAGACAGGGGGAATCAGCCCCAGCATTTT. This gives the protein CAISVQDRGNQPQHF.

This sequence joins TRBV9 and TRBJ2-7, with 8 bases matching TRBD2. With V trimmed by 4 bases and J by 6 bases, 15 bases remained unmatched. Germline V gives CDR1 SGDLS, CDR2 YYNGEE. The CDR3 totals 16 residues. CDR3 residues: CASSPEGELAVGEQYF. The CDR3 DNA follows: TGTGCCAGCAGCCCCGAAGGGGAACTAGCGGTCGGCGAGCAGTACTTC.

The V gene is TRBV5-1, the J gene TRBJ2-7, with 8 bases that match TRBD1. This CDR3 region has 14 residues. Germline V gives CDR1 SGHRS, CDR2 YFSETQ. V trimming: 6 bases; J trimming: 3 bases; junction bases outside the gene matches: 8. The CDR3 sequence is CASTSGQGLYEQYF. The DNA for the CDR3 is TGCGCCAGCACCTCTGGACAGGGCCTCTACGAGCAGTACTTC.

Only one count was recorded for this clonotype. This chain connects TRBV3-1 to TRBJ2-2; D not resolved. The CDR3 length is 18 residues. The germline gives CDR1 LGHDT, CDR2 YNNKEL (reference sequence). V was pared by 1 base and J by 10 bases, with 25 bases between. The CDR3 sequence is CASSQVGLGQSRLVELFF. CDR3 nucleotide sequence: TGTGCCAGCAGCCAAGTCGGCTTAGGCCAGTCCCGGCTGGTGGAGCTGTTTTTT.

The chain is built from TRBV5-6 and TRBJ2-2; D unresolved. The germline V and J ends were trimmed by 2 bases and 6 bases, with 11 bases remaining between them. Germline V lookup: CDR1 SGHDT, CDR2 YYEEEE. This CDR3 is 14 amino acids long. For the CDR3, the DNA is TGTGCCAGCAGCTTTCGATTAGCCGCCGGGGAGCTGTTTTTT. It codes for CASSFRLAAGELFF.